This TCR beta chain stems from a study of control samples from healthy donors and cancer patients. Germline lookup yields CDR1 LNHDA and CDR2 SQIVND (reference sequence). The CDR3 is 15 amino acids. V shed 3 bases, J shed 5 bases, and the junction held 8 bases outside the gene matches. Profiled with immunoSEQ multiplex PCR; TCRdb holds only in-frame clones, not every one. This sample has around 50,000 clones, with approximately 95% found just once. The chain has TRBV19 and TRBJ1-1, with TRBD1 matching over 8 bases. This sequence originates from a man aged 25-45 years in good health. The specimen was blood. The CDR3, as DNA: TGTGCCAGTAGTATCACAGGGGGTAGGTGGACTGAAGCTTTCTTT. Protein product: CASSITGGRWTEAFF.